These T cell receptor beta chains were read from a single sample in a study of response to subunit inactivated influenza vaccine. One entry per CDR3 protein results from TCRdb running MiXCR on the RT-PCR reads. The table records more than 700,000 distinct CDR3 sequences, less than 25% of them present only once. The source material was PBMCs from blood, sampled roughly 5 days after vaccination. The origin of the receptors is a middle-aged man who received an inactivated influenza vaccine. The CDR3 runs from the conserved cysteine through the conserved F or W. D genes are given only for firm matches. Size tells how often a clone was seen (once, few, many) or the class of an expanded clone, and some rows leave it out.

v_gene	j_gene	abundance	d_gene	CDR3aa	CDR3nt
TRBV4-1	TRBJ2-2	few	.	CASSPGYMRTRASTGELFF	TGCGCCAGCAGCCCTGGGTACATGCGTACGCGGGCGAGCACCGGGGAGCTGTTTTTT
TRBV5-5	TRBJ2-1	.	.	CASSSEAYNEQFF	TGTGCCAGCAGCTCGGAGGCCTACAATGAGCAGTTCTTC
TRBV6-1	TRBJ2-7	.	.	CASTSHAVSGYEQYF	TGTGCCAGCACCTCCCATGCCGTCAGCGGCTACGAGCAGTACTTC
TRBV5-6	TRBJ2-7	.	.	CASSLGHLPYEQYF	TGTGCCAGCAGCTTGGGACACCTACCTTACGAGCAGTACTTC
TRBV20-1	TRBJ1-1	few	.	CSANLLKGGNTEAFF	TGCAGTGCTAACCTGCTTAAAGGCGGGAACACTGAAGCTTTCTTT
TRBV7-2	TRBJ1-1	few	TRBD1	CASSPRQGGAEAFF	TGTGCCAGCAGCCCCAGACAGGGAGGAGCTGAAGCTTTCTTT
TRBV10-3	TRBJ1-6	few	TRBD1	CATGQGNSPLHF	TGTGCCACGGGACAGGGGAATTCACCCCTCCACTTT
TRBV7-8	TRBJ2-1	.	TRBD1	CASTSPGQVNEQFF	TGTGCCAGCACCTCTCCGGGACAGGTCAATGAGCAGTTCTTC
TRBV28	TRBJ2-1	.	TRBD2	CASSHLVAGKNNEQFF	TGTGCCAGCAGTCACCTGGTAGCGGGGAAAAACAATGAGCAGTTCTTC
TRBV29-1	TRBJ2-7	many	.	CSVAHGAEYEQYF	TGCAGCGTTGCGCACGGAGCCGAATACGAGCAGTACTTC
TRBV28	TRBJ1-2	.	TRBD1	CASSFTTGFGYTF	TGTGCCAGCAGTTTTACGACAGGGTTCGGCTACACCTTC
TRBV28	TRBJ2-1	.	.	CASSKLGYRRDNEQFF	TGTGCCAGCTCAAAATTAGGGTACAGGAGGGACAATGAGCAGTTCTTC
TRBV29-1	TRBJ2-3	few	.	CSVARQELYTDTQYF	TGCAGCGTCGCCCGACAGGAGCTTTACACAGATACGCAGTATTTT
TRBV18	TRBJ2-5	.	.	CASSRSARPETQYF	TGTGCCAGCTCACGTTCCGCCCGTCCAGAGACCCAGTACTTC
TRBV11-2	TRBJ2-3	.	TRBD2	CASMPGLASDTQYF	TGTGCCAGCATGCCGGGACTAGCATCAGATACGCAGTATTTT
TRBV12-3/TRBV12-4	TRBJ2-1	.	TRBD2	CASSYRGAGDQEQFF	TGTGCCAGCAGCTACCGAGGGGCGGGAGATCAGGAGCAGTTCTTC
TRBV27	TRBJ2-7	.	TRBD2	CASSWDYAGEQYF	TGTGCCAGCAGTTGGGACTATGCCGGGGAGCAGTACTTC
TRBV29-1	TRBJ2-2	few	.	CSVEGTAMTSANTGELFF	TGCAGCGTTGAAGGGACAGCGATGACCAGCGCGAACACCGGGGAGCTGTTTTTT
TRBV6-5	TRBJ1-2	.	.	CASSYGRANYGYTF	TGTGCCAGCAGTTACGGCAGGGCCAACTATGGCTACACCTTC
TRBV29-1	TRBJ1-2	few	TRBD1	CSVEGQRQGEWGYGYTF	TGCAGCGTCGAAGGGCAAAGACAGGGCGAATGGGGATATGGCTACACCTTC
TRBV6-1	TRBJ1-5	.	.	CAATGIYSNQPQHF	TGTGCCGCGACCGGGATATATAGCAATCAGCCCCAGCATTTT
TRBV5-5	TRBJ2-2	few	TRBD1	CASSWGQGSTGELFF	TGTGCCAGCAGCTGGGGACAGGGCTCGACCGGGGAGCTGTTTTTT
TRBV20-1	TRBJ2-1	.	TRBD2	CSASTSGRINEQFF	TGCAGTGCTAGTACTAGCGGGAGAATCAATGAGCAGTTCTTC
TRBV7-2	TRBJ2-1	few	.	CASSWVTRATGEQFF	TGTGCCAGCAGCTGGGTGACAAGGGCAACTGGCGAGCAGTTCTTC
TRBV27	TRBJ1-5	few	.	CASSLGSGTNQPQHF	TGTGCCAGCAGTTTAGGTTCAGGGACGAATCAGCCCCAGCATTTT
TRBV6-2/TRBV6-3	TRBJ2-5	few	.	CASSYAQVTQYF	TGTGCCAGCAGTTACGCCCAAGTGACCCAGTACTTC
TRBV4-1	TRBJ2-5	few	.	CASSQGNTGRETQYF	TGCGCCAGCAGCCAAGGAAACACAGGGAGAGAGACCCAGTACTTC
TRBV28	TRBJ1-3	.	.	CASSFPTSGGSGVYF	TGTGCCAGCAGTTTCCCGACTAGCGGAGGTTCGGGGGTGTATTTT
TRBV5-1	TRBJ1-2	few	.	CASSKATDYGYTF	TGCGCCAGCAGCAAGGCGACAGACTATGGCTACACCTTC
TRBV3-1	TRBJ1-6	.	TRBD1	CASSQTGGGHSPLHF	TGTGCCAGCAGCCAGACAGGGGGCGGTCATTCACCCCTCCACTTT